A selection of T cell receptor beta chains follows, all from one sample in a study of CD8+CD57+ T cells in acquired aplastic anemia. In TCRdb, the reads were re-called with MiXCR into one record per CDR3 protein. The table shows around 430,000 distinct CDR3 sequences, with approximately 33% occurring only once. Sequenced input: sorted CD4+, CD8+, or CD8+CD57+ T cells (not recorded which) from PBMCs. The receptors derive from a human donor with aplastic anemia. The CDR3 runs from the conserved cysteine through the conserved F or W. A D gene is named only where the DNA matches it firmly. The listing skips clone size in some rows; elsewhere it reads once, few, many or a size class.

D gene: -
V gene: TRBV2
J gene: TRBJ1-6
clone size: -
CDR3 DNA: TGTGCCAGCAGTTTGACAAAAGATAATTCACCCCTCCACTTT
CDR3 protein: CASSLTKDNSPLHF

D gene: -
V gene: TRBV29-1
J gene: TRBJ1-4
clone size: many
CDR3 DNA: TGCAGCGTTGGGGGCGGCGAAAAACTGTTTTTT
CDR3 protein: CSVGGGEKLFF

D gene: -
V gene: TRBV2
J gene: TRBJ1-5
clone size: -
CDR3 DNA: TGTGCCGGCAGTGAAAGGGCCCCGGGGGTAAGGAATCAGCCCCAGCATTTT
CDR3 protein: CAGSERAPGVRNQPQHF

D gene: TRBD1
V gene: TRBV19
J gene: TRBJ2-1
clone size: -
CDR3 DNA: TGTGCCAGTAGTAATAGGATGGGACAGCCGATTTACAATGAGCAGTTCTTC
CDR3 protein: CASSNRMGQPIYNEQFF

D gene: TRBD1
V gene: TRBV6-1
J gene: TRBJ2-7
clone size: few
CDR3 DNA: TGTGCCACCCGGACAGGGGTGAGCTCCTACGAGCAGTACTTC
CDR3 protein: CATRTGVSSYEQYF

D gene: -
V gene: TRBV7-9
J gene: TRBJ1-1
clone size: few
CDR3 DNA: TGTGCCAGCAGCTTATTATCAGAGAGACACACTGAAGCTTTCTTT
CDR3 protein: CASSLLSERHTEAFF

D gene: TRBD2
V gene: TRBV10-3
J gene: TRBJ2-2
clone size: many
CDR3 DNA: TGTGCCACCGGACTAGCGGGAGACACCGGGGAGCTGTTTTTT
CDR3 protein: CATGLAGDTGELFF

D gene: -
V gene: TRBV15
J gene: TRBJ1-2
clone size: -
CDR3 DNA: TGTGCCACCAGCAGAGGAGGACTAGCGGGGCTAATTCTTGACTATGGCTACACCTTC
CDR3 protein: CATSRGGLAGLILDYGYTF

D gene: TRBD1
V gene: TRBV7-9
J gene: TRBJ1-4
clone size: once
CDR3 DNA: TGTGCCAGCACCAGAACAGGGGCGGCTAATGAAAAACTGTTTTTT
CDR3 protein: CASTRTGAANEKLFF

D gene: -
V gene: TRBV29-1
J gene: TRBJ1-2
clone size: -
CDR3 DNA: TGCAGCGCAGTTTCCACTCAGGGAATCCATGGCTACACCTTC
CDR3 protein: CSAVSTQGIHGYTF

D gene: TRBD1
V gene: TRBV19
J gene: TRBJ2-3
clone size: many
CDR3 DNA: TGTGCCAGTAGTATTGGCAGGGGGCCGGATACGCAGTATTTT
CDR3 protein: CASSIGRGPDTQYF

D gene: -
V gene: TRBV7-9
J gene: TRBJ2-2
clone size: -
CDR3 DNA: TGTGCCAGCAGCGCAGAACAGGCGAACACCGGGGAGCTGTTTTTT
CDR3 protein: CASSAEQANTGELFF

D gene: -
V gene: TRBV19
J gene: TRBJ1-2
clone size: -
CDR3 DNA: TGTGCCAGTAGTGCATTCCTGAGGGGGTATGGCTACACCTTC
CDR3 protein: CASSAFLRGYGYTF

D gene: -
V gene: TRBV7-8
J gene: TRBJ2-7
clone size: -
CDR3 DNA: TGTGCCAGCAGCCCAAAGGCAGGGAGTGAGCAGTACTTC
CDR3 protein: CASSPKAGSEQYF

D gene: -
V gene: TRBV7-2
J gene: TRBJ2-5
clone size: -
CDR3 DNA: TGTGCCAGCAGCCTGGGGATGCGAGAGACCCAGTACTTC
CDR3 protein: CASSLGMRETQYF

D gene: -
V gene: TRBV2
J gene: TRBJ1-2
clone size: many
CDR3 DNA: TGTGCCAGCAGTCCAGGGTCCGGCTACACCTTC
CDR3 protein: CASSPGSGYTF

D gene: TRBD1
V gene: TRBV12-3/TRBV12-4
J gene: TRBJ1-5
clone size: many
CDR3 DNA: TGTGCCAGCAGTGGGGGACAGAGTCAGCCCCAGCATTTT
CDR3 protein: CASSGGQSQPQHF

D gene: TRBD2
V gene: TRBV5-4
J gene: TRBJ2-1
clone size: -
CDR3 DNA: TGTGCCAGCAGCTTGAAGTCGCTAGCGGGGGTGTCCTACAATGAGCAGTTCTTC
CDR3 protein: CASSLKSLAGVSYNEQFF

D gene: -
V gene: TRBV7-9
J gene: TRBJ2-3
clone size: -
CDR3 DNA: TGTGCCAGCAGCTTAGCGGGAGCTATAGATACGCAGTATTTT
CDR3 protein: CASSLAGAIDTQYF

D gene: -
V gene: TRBV19
J gene: TRBJ1-5
clone size: -
CDR3 DNA: TGTGCCAGTACGAAAGGGGATATCAATCAGCCCCAGCATTTT
CDR3 protein: CASTKGDINQPQHF

D gene: -
V gene: TRBV11-2
J gene: TRBJ1-2
clone size: -
CDR3 DNA: TGTGCCAGCAGCTCTTTTATGAGTTTTGGGGCGAACTATGGCTACACCTTC
CDR3 protein: CASSSFMSFGANYGYTF

D gene: -
V gene: TRBV29-1
J gene: TRBJ2-7
clone size: few
CDR3 DNA: TGCAGCGGGAGCCCCTCCTACGAGCAGTACTTC
CDR3 protein: CSGSPSYEQYF

D gene: -
V gene: TRBV6-1
J gene: TRBJ2-6
clone size: many
CDR3 DNA: TGTGCCAGCAGCAAGGACGGCTCTGGGGCCAACGTCCTGACTTTC
CDR3 protein: CASSKDGSGANVLTF

D gene: -
V gene: TRBV7-3
J gene: TRBJ2-1
clone size: medium-sized
CDR3 DNA: TGTGCCAGCAGCTTAGCAGCAAACAATGAGCAGTTCTTC
CDR3 protein: CASSLAANNEQFF

D gene: TRBD1
V gene: TRBV24-1
J gene: TRBJ2-3
clone size: many
CDR3 DNA: TGTGCCACCGAAGACAGGGTGGGTACAGATACGCAGTATTTT
CDR3 protein: CATEDRVGTDTQYF

D gene: TRBD2
V gene: TRBV6-1
J gene: TRBJ2-7
clone size: -
CDR3 DNA: TGTGCCAGCAGTGGAGGACTAGCGGGAGTGAGGTACGAGCAGTACTTC
CDR3 protein: CASSGGLAGVRYEQYF

D gene: TRBD1
V gene: TRBV7-9
J gene: TRBJ2-7
clone size: -
CDR3 DNA: TGTGCCAGCAGCGTAGGGACAGGGCACGAGCAGTACTTC
CDR3 protein: CASSVGTGHEQYF

D gene: TRBD1
V gene: TRBV19
J gene: TRBJ1-6
clone size: many
CDR3 DNA: TGTGCCAGTAGTATTCGCGCGGACAGGGGGAATTCACCCCTCCACTTT
CDR3 protein: CASSIRADRGNSPLHF

D gene: TRBD2
V gene: TRBV6-1
J gene: TRBJ2-2
clone size: -
CDR3 DNA: TGTGCCAGCAGTGCTCTGGGGAGGGACACCGGGGAGCTGTTTTTT
CDR3 protein: CASSALGRDTGELFF

D gene: -
V gene: TRBV25-1
J gene: TRBJ1-2
clone size: many
CDR3 DNA: TGTGCCAGCAGTGCGGCGTCCCTGGGCTACACCTTC
CDR3 protein: CASSAASLGYTF

D gene: TRBD1
V gene: TRBV7-9
J gene: TRBJ1-6
clone size: -
CDR3 DNA: TGTGCCAGCAGCGGGGACAGCCAAAATTCACCCCTCCACTTT
CDR3 protein: CASSGDSQNSPLHF

D gene: -
V gene: TRBV20-1
J gene: TRBJ1-3
clone size: few
CDR3 DNA: TGCAGTGCCGAGCGGGAATCTGGAAACACCATATATTTT
CDR3 protein: CSAERESGNTIYF

D gene: TRBD2
V gene: TRBV7-2
J gene: TRBJ2-7
clone size: many
CDR3 DNA: TGTGCCAGCAGCGCACTAGCGGGAGTAGGCGAGCAGTACTTC
CDR3 protein: CASSALAGVGEQYF

D gene: -
V gene: TRBV12-5
J gene: TRBJ1-1
clone size: -
CDR3 DNA: TGTGCTAGTGGCCCAACCGCCAGGGCCACTGAAGCTTTCTTT
CDR3 protein: CASGPTARATEAFF

D gene: -
V gene: TRBV3-1
J gene: TRBJ2-5
clone size: -
CDR3 DNA: TGTGCCAGCTCTACGCTGGGTGAGACCCAGTACTTC
CDR3 protein: CASSTLGETQYF

D gene: -
V gene: TRBV15
J gene: TRBJ1-1
clone size: -
CDR3 DNA: TGTGCCACCAGCAGGCCAAGGCGGGGGCGCACAGTGAACACTGAAGCTTTCTTT
CDR3 protein: CATSRPRRGRTVNTEAFF

D gene: -
V gene: TRBV6-4
J gene: TRBJ2-3
clone size: -
CDR3 DNA: TGTGCCAGCAGTGACAGGGCTTCGAGGGGCACAGATACGCAGTATTTT
CDR3 protein: CASSDRASRGTDTQYF

D gene: -
V gene: TRBV20-1
J gene: TRBJ2-7
clone size: -
CDR3 DNA: TGCAGTGCTCCTCGGGGGGACAACTCCTACGAGCAGTACTTC
CDR3 protein: CSAPRGDNSYEQYF

D gene: -
V gene: TRBV7-9
J gene: TRBJ2-3
clone size: few
CDR3 DNA: TGTGCCAGCAGCCCCGGACAGCGCACAGATACGCAGTATTTT
CDR3 protein: CASSPGQRTDTQYF

D gene: -
V gene: TRBV12-3/TRBV12-4
J gene: TRBJ2-7
clone size: many
CDR3 DNA: TGTGCCAGCAGTCGGATCCATTACGAGCAGTACTTC
CDR3 protein: CASSRIHYEQYF

D gene: -
V gene: TRBV25-1
J gene: TRBJ1-2
clone size: many
CDR3 DNA: TGTGCCAGCAGTGAATCCATCCAGTATGGCTACACCTTC
CDR3 protein: CASSESIQYGYTF

D gene: -
V gene: TRBV19
J gene: TRBJ1-2
clone size: many
CDR3 DNA: TGTGCCAGTAGTATAACCCCCGATTCTCATGGCTACACCTTC
CDR3 protein: CASSITPDSHGYTF

D gene: -
V gene: TRBV3-1
J gene: TRBJ2-3
clone size: -
CDR3 DNA: TGTGCCAGCAGCCAAGACAGGCGGGTGTTCGCTACGCAGTATTTT
CDR3 protein: CASSQDRRVFATQYF

D gene: -
V gene: TRBV7-9
J gene: TRBJ1-2
clone size: -
CDR3 DNA: TGTGCCAGCTTGCCCGACGACCGGGCGGTATCTGGCTACACCTTC
CDR3 protein: CASLPDDRAVSGYTF

D gene: TRBD1
V gene: TRBV4-3
J gene: TRBJ1-2
clone size: -
CDR3 DNA: TGCGCCAGCAGCCACCGGACAGGGGGAGACTATGGCTACACCTTC
CDR3 protein: CASSHRTGGDYGYTF

D gene: -
V gene: TRBV20-1
J gene: TRBJ1-5
clone size: -
CDR3 DNA: TGCAGTGCTAGGGGGGGGGGTGGTCAGCCCCAGCATTTT
CDR3 protein: CSARGGGGQPQHF

D gene: -
V gene: TRBV10-1
J gene: TRBJ2-7
clone size: many
CDR3 DNA: TGCGCCAGCAGTGACGACAGGACGGTTATCCACGAGCAGTACTTC
CDR3 protein: CASSDDRTVIHEQYF

D gene: TRBD1
V gene: TRBV5-1
J gene: TRBJ1-2
clone size: many
CDR3 DNA: TGCGCCAGCACTGACTCGGGACAGGGAGATGGCTACACCTTC
CDR3 protein: CASTDSGQGDGYTF

D gene: TRBD2
V gene: TRBV7-3
J gene: TRBJ2-3
clone size: few
CDR3 DNA: TGTGCCAGCAGCCCCCGGGGGGACTCATCAGATACGCAGTATTTT
CDR3 protein: CASSPRGDSSDTQYF

D gene: -
V gene: TRBV19
J gene: TRBJ2-7
clone size: -
CDR3 DNA: TGTGCCAGTAGTATATATTCCCCTGAAGTAGACGAGAACGAGCAGTACTTC
CDR3 protein: CASSIYSPEVDENEQYF

D gene: -
V gene: TRBV2
J gene: TRBJ1-2
clone size: many
CDR3 DNA: TGTGCCAGCAGTGAGCGGGTATCCCAACATTATGGCTACACCTTC
CDR3 protein: CASSERVSQHYGYTF

D gene: -
V gene: TRBV2
J gene: TRBJ1-5
clone size: -
CDR3 DNA: TGTGCCAGCAGTGAAGGGGCCCAACAGCCCCAGCATTTT
CDR3 protein: CASSEGAQQPQHF

D gene: -
V gene: TRBV20-1
J gene: TRBJ2-1
clone size: -
CDR3 DNA: TGCAGTGCTAGAGATTCCAGCGGGTCGTACAATGAGCAGTTCTTC
CDR3 protein: CSARDSSGSYNEQFF

D gene: -
V gene: TRBV7-2
J gene: TRBJ2-3
clone size: many
CDR3 DNA: TGTGCCAGCAGCTTTAGGGGTTCACCAGATACGCAGTATTTT
CDR3 protein: CASSFRGSPDTQYF

D gene: -
V gene: TRBV2
J gene: TRBJ1-1
clone size: -
CDR3 DNA: TGTGCCAGCAGCGGGAGTGAAGCTTTCTTT
CDR3 protein: CASSGSEAFF

D gene: TRBD1
V gene: TRBV25-1
J gene: TRBJ2-1
clone size: -
CDR3 DNA: TGTGCCAGCAGCGCGGGACAGGGGGCTGGTGAGCAGTTCTTC
CDR3 protein: CASSAGQGAGEQFF